This T cell receptor beta chain was sequenced for a study of early stage breast cancer tumors. The CDR3 has 14 residues. Deletions cut 3 bases from V and 10 bases from J, with 16 bases between. The V gene's germline CDR1 is MRHNA and CDR2 SNTAGT. Some clones are missing from TCRdb's copy, which holds only in-frame ones; the method was immunoSEQ multiplex PCR. The table has about 5,000 clones, approximately 70% seen once; the top ten hold approximately 15%. The chain couples TRBV6-4 to TRBJ2-1, with D possibly being TRBD2 (6 bases). Source material: breast tumor tissue. This receptor was identified in a person in their sixties with breast cancer. The CDR3 spells CASSELASFGEQFF. CDR3 nucleotides: TGTGCCAGCAGTGAACTAGCTTCCTTTGGCGAGCAGTTCTTC.